This entry lists 31 T cell receptor beta chains sequenced from one sample in a study of blood T cell repertoires in COVID-19. TCRdb's copy holds only in-frame clones and misses some; the assay was immunoSEQ multiplex PCR. Altogether about 440,000 clones are present, 70% to 90% being singletons, with the ten largest covering around 1.8%. Sequencing was done on a sample of PBMCs or T cells enriched from blood (not recorded which). These receptors all come from a woman younger than 30 with acute COVID-19.

This chain connects TRBV6-6 to TRBJ2-1, with D unresolved. Germline V CDR1 and CDR2: MNHNY, SVGAGI (reference sequence). The V gene lost 0 bases and the J gene lost 6 bases, with 9 bases spanning the gap. The CDR3 totals 14 residues. CDR3 bases: TGTGCCAGCAGTTACTCGCCCGCCAGCAATGAGCAGTTCTTC. This codes for CASSYSPASNEQFF.

V is TRBV5-3 and J is TRBJ1-5, with D uncertain. TRBV5-3 is recorded as an ORF, its role being uncertain. Trimming removed 1 base at V and 0 bases at J, with 11 bases between. The CDR3 is 16 residues long. This chain's CDR3 is CARSLSRAYSNQPQHF. CDR3 nucleotide sequence: TGTGCCAGAAGCTTGTCCCGAGCCTATAGCAATCAGCCCCAGCATTTT.

V and J are TRBV7-8 and TRBJ1-1, with D uncertain. Trimming pared 5 bases from V and 0 bases from J, leaving 7 bases between. Germline V gives CDR1 SGHVS, CDR2 FQNEAQ. The CDR3 is made up of 13 amino acids. The CDR3 DNA follows: TGTGCCAGCAGCCCATCTATGAACACTGAAGCTTTCTTT. Encoded protein: CASSPSMNTEAFF.

Only a few counts were recorded for this clone. The chain combines TRBV18 with TRBJ2-7; 8 bases line up with TRBD2. The V gene end was trimmed by 6 bases and the J gene end by 3 bases; junction bases not matched to a gene: 7. The CDR3 extends over 14 amino acids. The germline V gene encodes CDR1 KGHSH and CDR2 LQKENI. The CDR3 spells CASSPSGRIYEQYF. As DNA, the CDR3 is TGTGCCAGCTCTCCCAGCGGGAGAATCTACGAGCAGTACTTC.

This sequence joins TRBV30 and TRBJ2-5; perhaps TRBD1 as D (5 bases). Trimming pared 0 bases from V and 7 bases from J, leaving 18 bases between. Per germline, CDR1 GTSNPN and CDR2 SVGIG (reference sequence). This CDR3 has 15 residues. The CDR3 loop is CAWSVQAPPLGTQYF. CDR3 in DNA: TGTGCCTGGAGTGTACAGGCGCCCCCCTTGGGGACCCAGTACTTC.

The chain joins TRBV28 to TRBJ1-5; 8 bases map to TRBD1. CDR1 is MDHEN, CDR2 SYDVKM, per germline. V gave up 6 bases and J gave up 2 bases; unmatched junction bases: 6. The length of the CDR3 is 15 residues. The CDR3 protein is CASRPGTGGNQPQHF. In DNA, the CDR3 is TGTGCCAGCAGGCCCGGGACAGGAGGCAATCAGCCCCAGCATTTT.

The chain joins TRBV4-3 to TRBJ2-5; TRBD2 matches at 8 bases. The CDR3 is 16 residues long. CDR1 and CDR2 (germline): LGHNA, YSLEER. V gave up 0 bases and J gave up 5 bases; unmatched junction bases: 8. The CDR3, as DNA: TGCGCCAGCAGCCAAGATTTCCCAAGCGGGAGTGAGACCCAGTACTTC. This encodes CASSQDFPSGSETQYF.

The chain uses TRBV4-1 and TRBJ2-7, with D tentatively TRBD1 (6 bases). Germline V CDR1 and CDR2: MGHRA, YSYEKL. The CDR3 is made up of 15 amino acids. Trimming removed 2 bases at V and 2 bases at J, with 13 bases between. The CDR3 DNA reads TGCGCCAGCAGCCAACCGGGACACATTACCTACGAGCAGTACTTC. It specifies CASSQPGHITYEQYF.

The V call is TRBV7-8, the J call TRBJ2-2; possibly TRBD2 for D (5 bases). The CDR3 is made up of 15 amino acids. Trimming took 6 bases from V and 2 from J, leaving 13 bases between them. Germline V lookup: CDR1 SGHVS, CDR2 FQNEAQ. The CDR3 protein is CASRALAYNTGELFF. In DNA, the CDR3 is TGTGCCAGCAGGGCCCTAGCCTACAACACCGGGGAGCTGTTTTTT.

This clone was detected only once. CDR3 sequence reads: CASSLSGGASDTQYF. In DNA, the CDR3 is TGTGCCAGCAGCTTAAGCGGGGGGGCATCAGATACGCAGTATTTT. The V and J genes are TRBV7-3 and TRBJ2-3; 9 bases match TRBD2. Looked up from germline, CDR1 is SGHTA and CDR2 is FQGTGA. The CDR3 consists of 15 residues. V shed 1 base and J 4 bases; nucleotides not matched to a gene: 3.

The chain joins TRBV7-9 to TRBJ2-7; 8 nucleotides align to TRBD2. After removal of 8 bases from V and 2 bases from J, the junction contained 8 bases not matched to a gene. Germline CDR1 is SEHNR and CDR2 is FQNEAQ (reference sequence). The CDR3 spans 14 residues. The CDR3 DNA sequence: TGTGCCAGCTGGGTAGCGGGAACTCCCTACGAGCAGTACTTC. It translates to CASWVAGTPYEQYF. Full variable domain (remainder filled in from reference TRBV7-9 and TRBJ2-7): DTGVSQNPRHKITKRGQNVTFRCDPISEHNRLYWYRQTLGQGPEFLTYFQNEAQLEKSRLLSDRFSAERPKGSFSTLEIQRTEQGDSAMYLCASWVAGTPYEQYFGPGTRLTVT.

This sequence joins TRBV12-5 and TRBJ2-7; 11 bases match TRBD1. CDR1 and CDR2 from the germline V gene are LGHNT and FRNRAP. J was trimmed by 4 bases and V by 7 bases; bases with no gene match: 6. CDR3 length equals 14 residues. The CDR3 spells CASAVDRGQYEQYF. As DNA, the CDR3 is TGTGCTAGTGCCGTGGACAGGGGGCAGTACGAGCAGTACTTC.

The V gene is TRBV10-3, the J gene TRBJ2-3; D uncertain. The V gene's germline CDR1 is ENHRY and CDR2 SYGVKD. This CDR3 is built from 15 residues. V was trimmed by 0 bases and J by 1 base, leaving 8 bases between them. The CDR3 sequence is CAISESYRGTDTQYF. CDR3 nucleotides: TGTGCCATCAGTGAGTCTTACCGGGGCACAGATACGCAGTATTTT.

This clone has only a few counts. The chain recombines TRBV19 with TRBJ1-1, with 11 bases identical to TRBD1. V was pared by 5 bases and J by 2 bases, with 13 bases of the junction left unmatched. The CDR3 length is 18 residues. Germline CDR1 and CDR2: LNHDA and SQIVND (reference sequence). The CDR3 spells CASSHRDRGKGFNTEAFF. The CDR3 DNA reads TGTGCCAGTAGTCATAGGGACAGGGGGAAAGGGTTCAACACTGAAGCTTTCTTT.

This chain links TRBV4-1 with TRBJ1-3, with D unresolved. The V end lost 1 base, the J end lost 3 bases, and 13 bases lay between the germline ends. The CDR3 runs 16 residues. Germline loops: CDR1 MGHRA, CDR2 YSYEKL. The CDR3 DNA is TGCGCCAGCAGCCAAGTAAGGAGCCTATTTGGAAACACCATATATTTT. This translates into CASSQVRSLFGNTIYF.

The chain uses TRBV5-4 and TRBJ2-3; 12 bases align to TRBD2. The CDR3 runs 16 residues. Trimming took 4 bases from V and 5 from J; bases not matched to a gene: 8. Germline CDR1 SGHNT, CDR2 YYREEE (reference sequence). CDR3 loop: CASSLSSGGAGDTQYF. The CDR3 nucleotides read TGTGCCAGCAGCCTTTCTAGCGGGGGGGCAGGAGATACGCAGTATTTT.

This rearrangement joins TRBV28 to TRBJ2-6; D possibly corresponds to TRBD2 (5 bases). Per germline, CDR1 MDHEN and CDR2 SYDVKM. This CDR3 has 15 residues. Trimming removed 6 bases at V and 0 bases at J, with 9 bases between. The CDR3 DNA reads TGTGCCAGCAGCCCTGACTACTCTGGGGCCAACGTCCTGACTTTC. This gives the protein CASSPDYSGANVLTF.

The genes are TRBV5-5 and TRBJ1-2; unclear D gene. CDR1 and CDR2 from the germline V gene are SGHKS and YYEKEE (reference sequence). There are 11 residues in the CDR3. Trimming left V 3 bases short and J 5 bases short, with 5 bases between. Here the CDR3 DNA reads TGTGCCAGCAGCTCTGAGTATGGCTACACCTTC. Residues: CASSSEYGYTF.

Here the CDR3 DNA reads TGTGCCAGCTCACCGGGCCAGGGGCTTTCAAACACCATATATTTT. Translated: CASSPGQGLSNTIYF. V usage is TRBV18 and J usage is TRBJ1-3; TRBD1 might be the D (6 bases). Germline CDR1 reads KGHSH; CDR2 reads LQKENI. Deletions cut 3 bases from V and 6 bases from J, with 15 bases between. The CDR3 sequence is 15 residues long.

The genes are TRBV11-2 and TRBJ1-4; D is unresolved. CDR1 and CDR2 from the germline V gene are SGHAT and FQNNGV. CDR3 length: 15 residues. V lost 6 bases and J 8 bases, leaving 19 bases between the germline ends. The chain's CDR3 is CASRPRGPPEEKLFF. The CDR3, as DNA: TGTGCCAGCAGGCCCCGCGGGCCCCCGGAGGAAAAACTGTTTTTT.

The chain has TRBV19 and TRBJ2-1; 11 positions match TRBD2. CDR1 LNHDA and CDR2 SQIVND come from the germline V gene (reference sequence). The CDR3 covers 15 residues. The ends lost 4 bases at V and 4 bases at J; junction bases unmatched: 3. CDR3 sequence: CASSRTSGSYNEQFF. The CDR3 nucleotides read TGTGCCAGTAGTAGGACTAGCGGGTCATACAATGAGCAGTTCTTC.

The chain is built from TRBV7-9 and TRBJ2-5, with D possibly TRBD1 on 5 matching bases. CDR3 length: 15 residues. With 8 bases removed from V and 1 base from J, the gap between germline ends came to 17 bases. Germline V gives CDR1 SEHNR, CDR2 FQNEAQ (reference sequence). CDR3: CASGKNRNTQETQYF. The CDR3 DNA reads as TGTGCCAGCGGTAAGAACAGGAATACCCAAGAGACCCAGTACTTC. The full variable domain, completed using reference TRBV7-9 and TRBJ2-5, is DTGVSQNPRHKITKRGQNVTFRCDPISEHNRLYWYRQTLGQGPEFLTYFQNEAQLEKSRLLSDRFSAERPKGSFSTLEIQRTEQGDSAMYLCASGKNRNTQETQYFGPGTRLLVL.

CDR3 residues: CASARQVNTEAFF. DNA of the CDR3: TGTGCCAGCGCCCGACAGGTGAACACTGAAGCTTTCTTT. The rearrangement joins TRBV12-3 or TRBV12-4 to TRBJ1-1, with D possibly matching TRBD1 (6 bases). Trimming pared 8 bases from V and 0 bases from J, leaving 10 bases between. The CDR3 runs 13 residues.

This sequence joins TRBV6-5 and TRBJ1-2; the match to TRBD1 covers 8 bases. Looked up from germline, CDR1 is MNHEY and CDR2 is SVGAGI. The CDR3 contains 14 residues. J gave up 3 bases and V 4 bases, and 4 bases lay outside the gene matches. CDR3 coding DNA: TGTGCCAGCAGTTCCCAGACAGGGGACTATGGCTACACCTTC. Translating it yields CASSSQTGDYGYTF.

As to this clone: One junction end does not reproduce the germline sequence, and a read error may be involved. The V and J genes are TRBV29-1 and TRBJ2-3; 8 bases line up with TRBD1. CDR1 is SQVTM, CDR2 ANQGSEA, per germline. The length of the CDR3 is 13 residues. The CDR3 coding sequence is TGCAGCTTTGACAGGGGTGGCGCAGATACGCAGTATTTT. Protein sequence: CSFDRGGADTQYF.

The gene calls are TRBV7-2 and TRBJ1-1, with TRBD1 matching 7 bases. J lost 5 bases, V lost 5 bases, and 8 bases had no gene match. Germline CDR1 is SGHTA and CDR2 is FQGNSA. The CDR3 has 14 amino acids. The CDR3 DNA sequence: TGTGCCAGCAGCCGTACAGGGGTAGGGACTGAAGCTTTCTTT. It specifies CASSRTGVGTEAFF.

CDR3 loop: CASSPGQGLNTEAFF. The CDR3 DNA sequence: TGCGCCAGCAGCCCGGGACAGGGATTGAACACTGAAGCTTTCTTT. This chain connects TRBV5-1 to TRBJ1-1, with TRBD1 matching over 9 bases. V was pared by 4 bases and J by 0 bases, with 4 bases of the junction left unmatched. Germline V gene sequence: CDR1 SGHRS, CDR2 YFSETQ. This CDR3 is 15 amino acids long.

The chain links TRBV7-9 to TRBJ1-4; tentative D call: TRBD1 (5 bases). CDR1 and CDR2 (germline): SEHNR, FQNEAQ (reference sequence). The CDR3 has 14 amino acids. Deletions cut 2 bases from V and 6 bases from J, with 10 bases between. The CDR3 reads CASSLLQVHEKLFF. CDR3 in DNA: TGTGCCAGCAGCTTATTACAGGTTCATGAAAAACTGTTTTTT.

The chain carries TRBV12-3 or TRBV12-4 and TRBJ1-2; TRBD1 is a possible D gene (5 bases). The CDR3 spans 13 residues. Trimming cost V 7 bases and J 7 bases, with 16 bases left between them. In DNA form, the CDR3 reads TGTGCCAGCACCTTTGGTCCAGGGATTGGCTACACCTTC. Translation: CASTFGPGIGYTF.

This chain links TRBV27 with TRBJ2-3, with TRBD1 as a possible D gene (6 bases). The ends were cut back, 5 bases at V and 1 base at J, with 10 bases in the middle. Germline lookup yields CDR1 MNHEY and CDR2 SMNVEV (reference sequence). The CDR3 spans 14 residues. This CDR3 is CASSQAGGTDTQYF. The CDR3, as DNA: TGTGCCAGCAGTCAGGCAGGGGGCACAGATACGCAGTATTTT.

This chain links TRBV10-1 with TRBJ2-3, with unresolved D. Germline CDR1 is WNHNN and CDR2 is SYGVQD (reference sequence). The CDR3 sequence is 14 residues long. The V gene lost 11 bases and the J gene lost 1 base, with 16 bases spanning the gap. CDR3 nucleotides: TGCGCCTCTTCCCCCGCGGCGGGCACAGATACGCAGTATTTT. This gives the protein CASSPAAGTDTQYF.